Given below is one TCR beta chain in context. Its cognate antigen has yet to be identified. Base quality data are lacking; no much larger clone is found one base away. The library relied on PCR. TCRdb records Illumina HiSeq 2500 as the sequencer. Molecular barcoding was employed in the preparation of TCR libraries, with unique molecular identifiers being used to normalize TCRbeta repertoire quantification. Using fastp at Q25 and MiXCR, TCRdb reprocessed the public reads and kept productive beta chains. Rows are unified per CDR3 protein, each entry keeping the most common DNA and genes. This sample comprises 500,000 to 750,000 distinct CDR3 sequences, over 10% of them detected only once. 2.2% of the sample is taken by the ten largest. The treatment or condition label, read with the paper, signifies: allogeneic hematopoietic cell transplantation with graft depleted of TCRalphabeta T cells and CD19 B cells. TCRalphabeta/CD19-depleted allogeneic hematopoietic cell grafts were given to the transplant recipients, all of whom were children.

This specimen belongs to a study of T-cell reconstitution after alpha-beta-depleted transplantation in children (dated by TCRdb to the mid-2010s). With regard to the full study: Using TCR repertoire profiling, the study followed T-cell immune reconstitution in a quantitative way in children after TCRalphabeta/CD19-depleted allogeneic hematopoietic cell transplantation.

From V the trimming removes 0 bases and from J it removes 2 bases, while the gene matches leave 4 bases of the junction unaccounted for. The germline V gene supplies CDR1 SGHRS and CDR2 YFSETQ. The CDR3, cysteine through phenylalanine, is 16 amino acids long. Left in the record is the CDR3 DNA by itself, 48 bases read in frame from the first base. Overall study outcomes, separate from this receptor: Over the following months the frequencies of hyperexpanded clones went down, and after one year T-cell counts and TCRbeta diversity were mostly credited to newly produced T cells. The apparently early recovery of alphabetaT-cell counts about two months after transplant reportedly depended on only several hundred rapidly expanded clones that came from non-depleted graft cells. In some patients, high TCRbeta diversity at day 60 was attributed to recipient T cells and intrathymic progenitors that had survived conditioning.

The source material was PBMCs, mostly from graft donor cells, sampled 360 days after TCRalphabeta/CD19-depleted stem cell transplant. The receptor was derived from a male patient between 5 and 17 years old who had a stem cell transplant for acute myeloid leukemia, so the T cells may come from the graft donor. This receptor chain uses TRBV5-1 and TRBJ2-7, with 11 bases matching TRBD2. Here is the DNA: TGCGCCAGCAGCTTGGCCACACTAGCGGGAGCCTACGAGCAGTACTTC. Its protein is CASSLATLAGAYEQYF.